Below, one TCR beta chain is given with its context. Described treatment: around 19 received Ad26.COV2.S at low or high dose, single or two shots; about five received placebo; per-sample allocation not given. It was on day 63 after the first vaccine or placebo injection that samples were taken. The J segment lost 9 bases and the V segment lost 6 bases, leaving 15 bases of the junction unmatched. The CDR3 loop spans 16 amino acids. Germline V gene data show CDR1 as LNHDA and CDR2 as SQIVND (reference sequence). The data stem from a study of Ad26.COV2.S vaccination and SARS-CoV-2 variants. Using immunoSEQ multiplex PCR, the repertoire was profiled, and TCRdb retains in-frame clones only, with some absent. This sample yields 300,000 to 350,000 clones, of which around four fifths are seen a single time; 2% to 2.5% belongs to the top ten.

Material: peripheral blood, obtained in a trial of Ad26.COV2.S vaccine versus placebo. The clonotype originates from a person aged 18-60 years who received the Ad26.COV2.S COVID-19 vaccine or a placebo. The V gene is TRBV19, the J gene TRBJ2-1; 9 bases are a match to TRBD2. In nucleotides, the CDR3 is TGTGCCAGTAGGGTAGCGGTCAGCGGGGGGAGGGGTGAGCAGTTCTTC. Residues: CASRVAVSGGRGEQFF. Full variable domain (rest looked up from reference TRBV19 and TRBJ2-1): DGGITQSPKYLFRKEGQNVTLSCEQNLNHDAMYWYRQDPGQGLRLIYYSQIVNDFQKGDIAEGYSVSREKKESFPLTVTSAQKNPTAFYLCASRVAVSGGRGEQFFGPGTRLTVL.